The rows below give T cell receptor beta chains drawn from one sample of a study of Graves' ophthalmopathy and Graves' hyperthyroidism. MiXCR was run by TCRdb on the multiplex PCR reads, yielding one entry per CDR3 protein. The sample lists roughly 480,000 distinct CDR3 sequences, 13% to 15% occurring once. Sequenced: blood. These receptors were taken from a woman in her thirties with Graves' ophthalmopathy. Each CDR3 is given with its conserved first and last residue.

v_call: TRBV6-1; j_call: TRBJ1-5; cdr3_aa: CASLDGSNQPQHF
v_call: TRBV15; j_call: TRBJ2-7; cdr3_aa: CAASRAGHIPYEQYF
v_call: TRBV11-2; j_call: TRBJ2-5; cdr3_aa: CASSSVDSFSETQYF
v_call: TRBV6-5; j_call: TRBJ1-6; cdr3_aa: CASSSVRGNSPLHF
v_call: TRBV28; j_call: TRBJ2-7; cdr3_aa: CASSLSPGPSSYEQYF
v_call: TRBV11-2; j_call: TRBJ2-2; cdr3_aa: CASSLDSPGATNTGELFF
v_call: TRBV27; j_call: TRBJ2-2; cdr3_aa: CASVGGGGELFF
v_call: TRBV4-1; j_call: TRBJ1-1; cdr3_aa: CASGQDWTLSEAFF
v_call: TRBV12-3/TRBV12-4; j_call: TRBJ1-3; cdr3_aa: CASNRQSSGNTIYF
v_call: TRBV5-1; j_call: TRBJ2-7; cdr3_aa: CASSFSAGGPYEQYF
v_call: TRBV27; j_call: TRBJ2-5; cdr3_aa: CASSLRHTRGQGETQYF